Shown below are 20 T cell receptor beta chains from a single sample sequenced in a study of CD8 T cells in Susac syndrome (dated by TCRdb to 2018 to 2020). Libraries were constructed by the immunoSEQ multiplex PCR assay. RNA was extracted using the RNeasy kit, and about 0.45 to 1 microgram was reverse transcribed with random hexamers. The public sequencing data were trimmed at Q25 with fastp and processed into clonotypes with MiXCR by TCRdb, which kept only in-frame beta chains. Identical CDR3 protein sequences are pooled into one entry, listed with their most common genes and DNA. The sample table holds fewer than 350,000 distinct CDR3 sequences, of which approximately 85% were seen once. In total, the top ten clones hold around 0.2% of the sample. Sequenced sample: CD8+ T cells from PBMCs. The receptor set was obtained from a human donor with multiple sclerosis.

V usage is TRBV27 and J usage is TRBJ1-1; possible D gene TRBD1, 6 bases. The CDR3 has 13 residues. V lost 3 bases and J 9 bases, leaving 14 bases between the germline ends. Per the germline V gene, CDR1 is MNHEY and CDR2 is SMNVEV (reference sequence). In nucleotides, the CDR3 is TGTGCCAGCAGTTTCATCGGGGGCGCGCAAGCTTTCTTT. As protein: CASSFIGGAQAFF.

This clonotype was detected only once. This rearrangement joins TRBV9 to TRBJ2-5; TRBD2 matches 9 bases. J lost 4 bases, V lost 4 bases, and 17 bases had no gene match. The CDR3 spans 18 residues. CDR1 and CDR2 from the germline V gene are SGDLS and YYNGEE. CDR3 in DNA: TGTGCCAGCAGCTCCCGACAGATAGCGGGAGAGGGTCGAGAGACCCAGTACTTC. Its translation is CASSSRQIAGEGRETQYF.

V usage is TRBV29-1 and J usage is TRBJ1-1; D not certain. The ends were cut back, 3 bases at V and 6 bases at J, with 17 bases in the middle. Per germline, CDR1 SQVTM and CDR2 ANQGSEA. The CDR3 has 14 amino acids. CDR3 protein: CSVEGWASGPEAFF. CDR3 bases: TGCAGCGTTGAGGGGTGGGCATCTGGGCCTGAAGCTTTCTTT.

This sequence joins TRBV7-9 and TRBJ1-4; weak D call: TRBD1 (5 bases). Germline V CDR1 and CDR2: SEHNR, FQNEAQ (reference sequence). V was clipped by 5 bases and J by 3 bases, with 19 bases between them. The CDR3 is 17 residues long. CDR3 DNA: TGTGCCAGCAGCGAACCCCCACAGGATTCGGCTAATGAAAAACTGTTTTTT. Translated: CASSEPPQDSANEKLFF. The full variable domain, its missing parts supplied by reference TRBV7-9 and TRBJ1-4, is DTGVSQNPRHKITKRGQNVTFRCDPISEHNRLYWYRQTLGQGPEFLTYFQNEAQLEKSRLLSDRFSAERPKGSFSTLEIQRTEQGDSAMYLCASSEPPQDSANEKLFFGSGTQLSVL.

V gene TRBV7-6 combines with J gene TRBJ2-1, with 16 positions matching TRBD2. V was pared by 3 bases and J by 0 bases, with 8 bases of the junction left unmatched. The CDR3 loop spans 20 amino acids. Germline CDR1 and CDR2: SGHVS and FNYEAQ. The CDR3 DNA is TGTGCCAGCAGCTTCCCCGGGACTAGCGGGAGGGTTAGCTCCTACAATGAGCAGTTCTTC. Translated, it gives CASSFPGTSGRVSSYNEQFF.

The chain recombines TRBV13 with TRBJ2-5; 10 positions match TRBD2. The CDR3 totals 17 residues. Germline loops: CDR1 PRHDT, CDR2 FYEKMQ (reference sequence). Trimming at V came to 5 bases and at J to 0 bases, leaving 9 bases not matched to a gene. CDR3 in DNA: TGTGCCAGCAGCACCTGGACTAGCGGAATAGACCAAGAGACCCAGTACTTC. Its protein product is CASSTWTSGIDQETQYF.

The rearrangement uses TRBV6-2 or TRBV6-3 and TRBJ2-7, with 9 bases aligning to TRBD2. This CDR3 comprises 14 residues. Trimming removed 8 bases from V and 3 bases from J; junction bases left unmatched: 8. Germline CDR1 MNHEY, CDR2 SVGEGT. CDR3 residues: CASGSGLAVYEQYF. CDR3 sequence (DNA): TGTGCCAGCGGATCGGGACTAGCAGTCTACGAGCAGTACTTC.

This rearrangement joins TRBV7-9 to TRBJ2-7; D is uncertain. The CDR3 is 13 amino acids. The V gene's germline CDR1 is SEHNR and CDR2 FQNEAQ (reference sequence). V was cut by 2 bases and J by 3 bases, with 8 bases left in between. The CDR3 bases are TGTGCCAGCAGCTTACAGAGTTTCTACGAGCAGTACTTC. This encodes CASSLQSFYEQYF.

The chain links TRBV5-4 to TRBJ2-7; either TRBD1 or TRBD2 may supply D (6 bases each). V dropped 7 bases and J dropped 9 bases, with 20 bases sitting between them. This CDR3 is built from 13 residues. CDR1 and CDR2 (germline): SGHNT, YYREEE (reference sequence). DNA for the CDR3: TGTGCCAGCGGAGCTTTGACAGGAGCGGGGCAGTACTTC. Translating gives CASGALTGAGQYF.

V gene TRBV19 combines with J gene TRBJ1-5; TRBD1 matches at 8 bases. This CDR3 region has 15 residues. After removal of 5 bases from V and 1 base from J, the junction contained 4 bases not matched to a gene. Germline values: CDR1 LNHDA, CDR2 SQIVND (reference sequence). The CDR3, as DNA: TGTGCCAGTAGTCCGTACAGGGGGAGCAATCAGCCCCAGCATTTT. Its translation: CASSPYRGSNQPQHF.

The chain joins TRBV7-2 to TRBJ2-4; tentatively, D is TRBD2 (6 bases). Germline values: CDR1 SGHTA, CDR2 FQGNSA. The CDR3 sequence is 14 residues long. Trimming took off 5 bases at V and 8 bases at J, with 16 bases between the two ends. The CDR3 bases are TGTGCCAGCAGCCCCCCCCTAGCGCGGGACATTCAGTACTTC. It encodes CASSPPLARDIQYF.

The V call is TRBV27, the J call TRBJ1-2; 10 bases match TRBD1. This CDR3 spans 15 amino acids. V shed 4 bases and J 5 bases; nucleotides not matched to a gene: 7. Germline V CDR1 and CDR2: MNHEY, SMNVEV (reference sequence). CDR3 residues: CASSWGGQGLYGYTF. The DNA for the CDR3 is TGTGCCAGCAGTTGGGGGGGACAGGGGTTATATGGCTACACCTTC.

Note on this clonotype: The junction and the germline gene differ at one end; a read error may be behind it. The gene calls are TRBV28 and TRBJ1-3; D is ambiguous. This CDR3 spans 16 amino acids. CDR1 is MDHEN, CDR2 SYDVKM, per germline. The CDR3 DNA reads TGTGCCAACAGTTCGGACTTACCAAACTGGGAAAACACCATATATTTT. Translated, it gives CANSSDLPNWENTIYF.

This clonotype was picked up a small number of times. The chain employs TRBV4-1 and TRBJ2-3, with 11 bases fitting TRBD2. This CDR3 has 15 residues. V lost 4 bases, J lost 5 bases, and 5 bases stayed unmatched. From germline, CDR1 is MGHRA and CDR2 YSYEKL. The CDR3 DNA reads TGCGCCAGCAGCCTAGCGGGAGGGCCAATAGATACGCAGTATTTT. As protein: CASSLAGGPIDTQYF.

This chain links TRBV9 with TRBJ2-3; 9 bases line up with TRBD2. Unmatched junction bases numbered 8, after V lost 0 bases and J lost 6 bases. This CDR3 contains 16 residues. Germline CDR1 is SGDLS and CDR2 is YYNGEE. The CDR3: CASSVDAGGPADTQYF. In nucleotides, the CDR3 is TGTGCCAGCAGCGTAGACGCGGGAGGGCCGGCCGATACGCAGTATTTT.

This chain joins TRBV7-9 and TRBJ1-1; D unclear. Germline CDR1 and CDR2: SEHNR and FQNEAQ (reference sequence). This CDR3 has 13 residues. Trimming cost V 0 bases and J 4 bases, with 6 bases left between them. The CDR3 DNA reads TGTGCCAGCAGCTTAGCTCCTTCCACTGAAGCTTTCTTT. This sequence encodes CASSLAPSTEAFF.

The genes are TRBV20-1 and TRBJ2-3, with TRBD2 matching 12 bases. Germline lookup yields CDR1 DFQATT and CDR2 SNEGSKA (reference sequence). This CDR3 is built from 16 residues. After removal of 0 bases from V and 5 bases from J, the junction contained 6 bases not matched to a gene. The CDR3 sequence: CSARDRLAGVGDTQYF. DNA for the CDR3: TGCAGTGCTAGAGATAGACTAGCGGGAGTAGGAGATACGCAGTATTTT.

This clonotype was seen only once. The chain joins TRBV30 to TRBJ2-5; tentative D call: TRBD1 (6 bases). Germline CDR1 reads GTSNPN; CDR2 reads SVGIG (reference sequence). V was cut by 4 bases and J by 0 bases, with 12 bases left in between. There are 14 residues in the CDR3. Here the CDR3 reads CAWTRGGYQETQYF. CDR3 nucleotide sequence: TGTGCCTGGACCCGAGGGGGATACCAAGAGACCCAGTACTTC.

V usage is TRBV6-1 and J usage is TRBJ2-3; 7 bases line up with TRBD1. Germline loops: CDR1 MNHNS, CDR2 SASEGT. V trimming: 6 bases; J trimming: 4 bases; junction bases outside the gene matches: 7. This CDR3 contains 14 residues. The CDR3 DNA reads TGTGCCAGCAGCCCTAGGACAGGACCAGATACGCAGTATTTT. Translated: CASSPRTGPDTQYF.

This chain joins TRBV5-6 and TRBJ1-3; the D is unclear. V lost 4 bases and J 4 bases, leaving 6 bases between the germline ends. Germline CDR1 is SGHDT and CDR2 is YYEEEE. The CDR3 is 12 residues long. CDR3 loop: CASSGLGNTIYF. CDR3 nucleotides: TGTGCCAGCAGCGGCCTCGGAAACACCATATATTTT.